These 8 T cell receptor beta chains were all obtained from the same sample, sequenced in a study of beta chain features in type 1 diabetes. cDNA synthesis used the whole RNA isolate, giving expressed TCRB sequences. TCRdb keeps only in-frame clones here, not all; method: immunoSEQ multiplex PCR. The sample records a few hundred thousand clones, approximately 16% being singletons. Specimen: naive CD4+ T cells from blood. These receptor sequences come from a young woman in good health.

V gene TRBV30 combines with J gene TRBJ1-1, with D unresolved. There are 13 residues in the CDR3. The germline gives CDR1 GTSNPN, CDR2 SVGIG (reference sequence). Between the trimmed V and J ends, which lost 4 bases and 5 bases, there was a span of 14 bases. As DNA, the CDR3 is TGTGCCTGGACCCTAACCGGGGAGACTGAAGCTTTCTTT. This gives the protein CAWTLTGETEAFF.

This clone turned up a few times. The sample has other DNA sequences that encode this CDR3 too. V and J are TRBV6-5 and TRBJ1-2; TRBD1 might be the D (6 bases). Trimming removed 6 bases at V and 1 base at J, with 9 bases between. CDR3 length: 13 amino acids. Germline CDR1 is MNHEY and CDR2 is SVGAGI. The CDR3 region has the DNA TGTGCCAGCAGCCGGACAGTTAACTATGGCTACACCTTC. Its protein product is CASSRTVNYGYTF.

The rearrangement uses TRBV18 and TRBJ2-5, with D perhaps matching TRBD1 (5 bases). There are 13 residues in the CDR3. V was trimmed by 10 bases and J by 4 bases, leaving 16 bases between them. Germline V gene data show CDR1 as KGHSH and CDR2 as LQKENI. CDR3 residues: CATSQGDAETQYF. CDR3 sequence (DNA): TGTGCCACCTCGCAGGGCGATGCAGAGACCCAGTACTTC. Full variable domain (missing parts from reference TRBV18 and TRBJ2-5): NAGVMQNPRHLVRRRGQEARLRCSPMKGHSHVYWYRQLPEEGLKFMVYLQKENIIDESGMPKERFSAEFPKEGPSILRIQQVVRGDSAAYFCATSQGDAETQYFGPGTRLLVL.

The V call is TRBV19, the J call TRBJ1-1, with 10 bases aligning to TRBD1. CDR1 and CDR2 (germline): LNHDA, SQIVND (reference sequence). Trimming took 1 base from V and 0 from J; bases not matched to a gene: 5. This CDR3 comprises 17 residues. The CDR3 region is CASSIVDRGRLNTEAFF. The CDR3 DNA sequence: TGTGCCAGTAGTATAGTGGACAGGGGGAGATTGAACACTGAAGCTTTCTTT.

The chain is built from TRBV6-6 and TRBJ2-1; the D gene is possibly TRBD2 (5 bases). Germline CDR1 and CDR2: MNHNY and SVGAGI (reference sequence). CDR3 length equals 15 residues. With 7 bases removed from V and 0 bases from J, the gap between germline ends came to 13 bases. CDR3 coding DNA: TGTGCCAGCATTACAGACTACCTCTCCTACAATGAGCAGTTCTTC. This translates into CASITDYLSYNEQFF.

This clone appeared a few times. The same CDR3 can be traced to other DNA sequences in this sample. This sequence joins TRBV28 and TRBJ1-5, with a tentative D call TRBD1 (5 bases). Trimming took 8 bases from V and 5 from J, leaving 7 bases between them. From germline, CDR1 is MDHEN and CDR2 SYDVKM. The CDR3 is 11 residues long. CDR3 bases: TGTGCCAGCCGGGGGGATCAGCCCCAGCATTTT. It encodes CASRGDQPQHF.

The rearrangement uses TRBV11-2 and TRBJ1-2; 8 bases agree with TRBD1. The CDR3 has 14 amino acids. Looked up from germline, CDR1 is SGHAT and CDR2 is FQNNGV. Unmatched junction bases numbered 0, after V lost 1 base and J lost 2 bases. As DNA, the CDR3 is TGTGCCAGCAGCTTAGGGACAGGGAACTATGGCTACACCTTC. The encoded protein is CASSLGTGNYGYTF.

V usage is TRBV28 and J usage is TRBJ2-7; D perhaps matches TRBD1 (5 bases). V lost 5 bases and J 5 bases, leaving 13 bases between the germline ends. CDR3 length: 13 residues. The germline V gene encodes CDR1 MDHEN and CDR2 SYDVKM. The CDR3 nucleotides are TGTGCCAGCAGTCCTGGCAGGGTCGACGAGCAGTACTTC. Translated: CASSPGRVDEQYF.